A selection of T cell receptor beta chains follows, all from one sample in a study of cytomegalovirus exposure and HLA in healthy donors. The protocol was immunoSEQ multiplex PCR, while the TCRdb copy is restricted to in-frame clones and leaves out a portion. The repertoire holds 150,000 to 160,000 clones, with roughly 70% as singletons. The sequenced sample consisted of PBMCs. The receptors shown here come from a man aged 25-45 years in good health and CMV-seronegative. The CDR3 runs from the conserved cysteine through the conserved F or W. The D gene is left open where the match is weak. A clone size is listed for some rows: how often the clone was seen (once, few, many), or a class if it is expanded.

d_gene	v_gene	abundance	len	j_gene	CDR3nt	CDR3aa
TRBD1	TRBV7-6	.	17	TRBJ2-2	TGTGCCAGCAGCCCCCTCAGCGGACAGGGGAACACCGGGGAGCTGTTTTTT	CASSPLSGQGNTGELFF
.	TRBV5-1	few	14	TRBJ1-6	TGCGCCAGCAGCTTGCCAGGCTATCAATCACCCCTCCACTTT	CASSLPGYQSPLHF
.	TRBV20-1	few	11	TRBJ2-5	TGCAGTGCTAGCCCACAAGAGACCCAGTACTTC	CSASPQETQYF
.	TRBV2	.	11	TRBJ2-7	TGTGCCAGCAGTGAGGGCCCGGAGCAGTACTTC	CASSEGPEQYF
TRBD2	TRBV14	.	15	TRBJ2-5	TGTGCCAGCAGCCAACTGAGCGGGGGGGCGGAGACCCAGTACTTC	CASSQLSGGAETQYF
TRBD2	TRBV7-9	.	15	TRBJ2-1	TGTGCCAGCAGCTTAATACGGGGGGGAAACAATGAGCAGTTCTTC	CASSLIRGGNNEQFF
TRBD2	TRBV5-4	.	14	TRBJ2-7	TGTGCCAGCAGTCGAATGGGAGGGTTCGACGAGCAGTACTTC	CASSRMGGFDEQYF
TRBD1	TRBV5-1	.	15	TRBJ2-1	TGCGCCAGCACTCCGACAGGGGGAACCTACAATGAGCAGTTCTTC	CASTPTGGTYNEQFF
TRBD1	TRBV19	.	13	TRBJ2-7	TGTGCCAGTACTGCGACAGGGGGCTACGAGCAGTACTTC	CASTATGGYEQYF
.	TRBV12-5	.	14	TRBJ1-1	TGTGCTAGTGGGGCAGGCCCAAGGAACACTGAAGCTTTCTTT	CASGAGPRNTEAFF
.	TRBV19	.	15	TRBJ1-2	TGTGCCAGTAGTGGGACACGAAACGCTAACTATGGCTACACCTTC	CASSGTRNANYGYTF
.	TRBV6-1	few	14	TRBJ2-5	TGTGCCAGCAGTGATTTTGCAGGGGGGGAGACCCAGTACTTC	CASSDFAGGETQYF
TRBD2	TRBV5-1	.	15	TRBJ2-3	TGCGCCAGCAGTCCTCAGCGGGGGGCCACAGATACGCAGTATTTT	CASSPQRGATDTQYF
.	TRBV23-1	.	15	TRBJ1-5	TGCGCCCGTTACCCAGGGTCGTATAGCAATCAGCCCCAGCATTTT	CARYPGSYSNQPQHF
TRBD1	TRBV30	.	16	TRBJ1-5	TGTGCCTGGAGCGACCTCAAAGACAGGGTGAGGCAGCCCCAGCATTTT	CAWSDLKDRVRQPQHF
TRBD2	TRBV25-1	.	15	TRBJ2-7	TGTGCCAGCAGTGAGACTAGCGGGGGGTCCTACGAGCAGTACTTC	CASSETSGGSYEQYF
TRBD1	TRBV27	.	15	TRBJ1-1	TGTGCCAGCAGTTTCGACAGGGACCTGAACACTGAAGCTTTCTTT	CASSFDRDLNTEAFF
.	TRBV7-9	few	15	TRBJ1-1	TGTGCCAGCACCGCCCAGGGGACCTTGAACACTGAAGCTTTCTTT	CASTAQGTLNTEAFF
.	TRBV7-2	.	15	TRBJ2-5	TGTGCCAGCAGCCTCATCTCAGGGGCGCAAGAGACCCAGTACTTC	CASSLISGAQETQYF
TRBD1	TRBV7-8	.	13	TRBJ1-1	TGTGCCAGCAGCCCCGACAGGGACACTGAAGCTTTCTTT	CASSPDRDTEAFF
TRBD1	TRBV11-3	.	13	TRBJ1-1	TGTGCCAGCAGCCGACAGGGTAACACTGAAGCTTTCTTT	CASSRQGNTEAFF
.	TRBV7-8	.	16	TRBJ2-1	TGTGCCAGCAGGTACCGAAGGGGAACTCGGGGGAATGAGCAGTTCTTC	CASRYRRGTRGNEQFF
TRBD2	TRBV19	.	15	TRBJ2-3	TGTGCCAGTACGCGACTAGCGGGGGTGACAGATACGCAGTATTTT	CASTRLAGVTDTQYF
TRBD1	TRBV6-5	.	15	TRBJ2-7	TGTGCCAGCAGTTCCTTGCTTAGGACAGGCAACGAGCAGTACTTC	CASSSLLRTGNEQYF
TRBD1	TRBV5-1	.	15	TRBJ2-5	TGCGCCAGCAGCTTGGACGCCGGGACAGGGCGGACCCAGTACTTC	CASSLDAGTGRTQYF